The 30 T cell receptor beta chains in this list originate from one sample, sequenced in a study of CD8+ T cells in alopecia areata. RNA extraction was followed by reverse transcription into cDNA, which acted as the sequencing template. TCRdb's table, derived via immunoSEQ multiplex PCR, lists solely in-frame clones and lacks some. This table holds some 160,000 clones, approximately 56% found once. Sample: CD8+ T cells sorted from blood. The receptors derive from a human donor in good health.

The CDR3 region has the DNA TGTGCCAGCAGCTTAGAGGATAGCGGCTACACAGATACGCAGTATTTT. Translated, it gives CASSLEDSGYTDTQYF. This chain joins TRBV11-2 and TRBJ2-3, with D possibly matching TRBD2 (6 bases). Germline CDR1 reads SGHAT; CDR2 reads FQNNGV. Trimming cost V 0 bases and J 2 bases, with 12 bases left between them. This CDR3 spans 16 amino acids.

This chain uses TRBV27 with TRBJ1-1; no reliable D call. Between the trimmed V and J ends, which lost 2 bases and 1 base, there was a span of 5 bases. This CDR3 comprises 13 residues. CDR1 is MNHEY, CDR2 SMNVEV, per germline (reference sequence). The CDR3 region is CASSLDGNTEAFF. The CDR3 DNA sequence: TGTGCCAGCAGTTTAGATGGGAACACTGAAGCTTTCTTT.

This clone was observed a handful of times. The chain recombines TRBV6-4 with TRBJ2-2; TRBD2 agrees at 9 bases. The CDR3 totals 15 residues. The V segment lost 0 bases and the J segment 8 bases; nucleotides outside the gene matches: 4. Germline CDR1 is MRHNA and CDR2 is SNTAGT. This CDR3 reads CASSDSAGGRGELFF. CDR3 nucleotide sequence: TGTGCCAGCAGTGACTCTGCGGGAGGGAGAGGGGAGCTGTTTTTT.

This chain's CDR3 is CSARRADEAFF. DNA of the CDR3: TGCAGTGCTAGAAGGGCCGATGAAGCTTTCTTT. This rearrangement joins TRBV20-1 to TRBJ1-1; D not certain. Germline assignment: CDR1 DFQATT and CDR2 SNEGSKA (reference sequence). Trimming stripped 2 bases from V and 7 bases from J, with 8 bases between. This CDR3 is 11 amino acids long.

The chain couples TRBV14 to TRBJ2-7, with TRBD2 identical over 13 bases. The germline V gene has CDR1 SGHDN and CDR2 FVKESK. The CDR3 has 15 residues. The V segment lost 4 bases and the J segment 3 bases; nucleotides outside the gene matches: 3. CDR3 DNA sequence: TGTGCCAGCAGCCTAGGACTAGCGGGAGTCTACGAGCAGTACTTC. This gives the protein CASSLGLAGVYEQYF.

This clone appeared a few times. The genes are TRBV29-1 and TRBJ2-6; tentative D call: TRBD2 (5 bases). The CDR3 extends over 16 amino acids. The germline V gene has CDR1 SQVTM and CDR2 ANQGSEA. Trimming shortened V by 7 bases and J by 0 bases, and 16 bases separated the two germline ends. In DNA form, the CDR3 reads TGCAGCGGATTTACAGAGAGGGACTCTGGGGCCAACGTCCTGACTTTC. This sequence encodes CSGFTERDSGANVLTF.

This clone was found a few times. DNA for the CDR3: TGCAGCGTTGAGGTTTTTCGGACAGGGGGTTCGTACCAAGAGACCCAGTACTTC. Translating it yields CSVEVFRTGGSYQETQYF. The V and J genes are TRBV29-1 and TRBJ2-5, with 10 bases aligning to TRBD1. The CDR3 spans 18 residues. Trimming cost V 3 bases and J 0 bases; bases outside gene matches: 13. CDR1 is SQVTM, CDR2 ANQGSEA, per germline.

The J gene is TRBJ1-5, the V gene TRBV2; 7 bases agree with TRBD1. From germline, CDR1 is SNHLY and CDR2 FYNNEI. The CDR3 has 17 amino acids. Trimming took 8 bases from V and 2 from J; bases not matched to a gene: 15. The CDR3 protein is CASGVQGWGQRNQPQHF. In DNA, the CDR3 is TGTGCCAGCGGGGTCCAAGGTTGGGGACAGCGCAATCAGCCCCAGCATTTT.

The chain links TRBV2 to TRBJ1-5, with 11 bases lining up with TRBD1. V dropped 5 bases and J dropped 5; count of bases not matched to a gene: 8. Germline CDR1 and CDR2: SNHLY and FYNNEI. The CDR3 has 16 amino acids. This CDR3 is CASSSVGQGADQPQHF. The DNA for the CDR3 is TGTGCCAGCAGTAGCGTTGGACAGGGGGCTGATCAGCCCCAGCATTTT. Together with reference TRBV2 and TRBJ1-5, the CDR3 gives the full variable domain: EPEVTQTPSHQVTQMGQEVILRCVPISNHLYFYWYRQILGQKVEFLVSFYNNEISEKSEIFDDQFSVERPDGSNFTLKIRSTKLEDSAMYFCASSSVGQGADQPQHFGDGTRLSIL.

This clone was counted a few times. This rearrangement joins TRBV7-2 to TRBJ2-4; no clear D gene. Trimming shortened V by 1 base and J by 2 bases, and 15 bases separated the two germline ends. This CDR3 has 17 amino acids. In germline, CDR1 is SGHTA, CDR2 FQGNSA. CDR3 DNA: TGTGCCAGCAGCTTAGTAGCAGGCGCCTATTCCAAAAACATTCAGTACTTC. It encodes CASSLVAGAYSKNIQYF.

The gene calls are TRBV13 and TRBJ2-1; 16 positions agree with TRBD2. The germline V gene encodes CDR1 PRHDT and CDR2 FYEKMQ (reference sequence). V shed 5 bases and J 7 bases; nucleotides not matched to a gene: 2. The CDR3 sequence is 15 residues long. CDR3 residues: CASSQGLAGGNEQFF. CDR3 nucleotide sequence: TGTGCCAGCAGCCAGGGACTAGCGGGGGGGAATGAGCAGTTCTTC.

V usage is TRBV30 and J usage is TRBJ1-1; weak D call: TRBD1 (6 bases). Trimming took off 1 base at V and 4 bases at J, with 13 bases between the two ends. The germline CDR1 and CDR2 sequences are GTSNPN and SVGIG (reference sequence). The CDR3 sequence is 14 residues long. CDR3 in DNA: TGTGCCTGGAGTGCGCCTACAGGGAGCACTGAAGCTTTCTTT. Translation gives CAWSAPTGSTEAFF.

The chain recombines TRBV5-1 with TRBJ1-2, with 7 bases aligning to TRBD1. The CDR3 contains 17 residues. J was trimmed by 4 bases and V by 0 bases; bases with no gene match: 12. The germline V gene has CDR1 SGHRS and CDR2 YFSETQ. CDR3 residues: CASSLGLPLQGIYGYTF. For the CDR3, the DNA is TGCGCCAGCAGCTTGGGCCTCCCGCTACAGGGGATCTATGGCTACACCTTC.

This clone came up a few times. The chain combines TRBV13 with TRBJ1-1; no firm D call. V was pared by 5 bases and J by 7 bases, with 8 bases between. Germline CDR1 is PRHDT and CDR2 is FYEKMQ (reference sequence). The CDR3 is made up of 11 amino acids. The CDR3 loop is CASSLANEAFF. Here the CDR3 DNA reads TGTGCCAGCAGCCTAGCGAATGAAGCTTTCTTT.

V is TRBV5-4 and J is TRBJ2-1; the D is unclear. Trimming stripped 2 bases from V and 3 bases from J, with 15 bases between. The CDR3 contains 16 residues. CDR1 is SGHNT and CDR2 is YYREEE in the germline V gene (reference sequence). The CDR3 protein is CASSFRQLLDYNEQFF. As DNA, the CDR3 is TGTGCCAGCAGCTTTCGTCAATTACTGGACTACAATGAGCAGTTCTTC.

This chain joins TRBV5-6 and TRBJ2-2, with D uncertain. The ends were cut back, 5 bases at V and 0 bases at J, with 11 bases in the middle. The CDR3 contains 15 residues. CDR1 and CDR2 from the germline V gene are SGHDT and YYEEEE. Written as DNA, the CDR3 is TGTGCCAGCAGAACGACTCACGCGAACACCGGGGAGCTGTTTTTT. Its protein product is CASRTTHANTGELFF.

The CDR3 loop is CAWSRAGVSNEQFF. The CDR3, as DNA: TGTGCCTGGTCTCGAGCGGGAGTTAGCAATGAGCAGTTCTTC. The rearrangement uses TRBV30 and TRBJ2-1, with 8 bases fitting TRBD2. CDR3 length: 14 residues. The germline gives CDR1 GTSNPN, CDR2 SVGIG (reference sequence). V shed 5 bases and J 6 bases; nucleotides not matched to a gene: 9.

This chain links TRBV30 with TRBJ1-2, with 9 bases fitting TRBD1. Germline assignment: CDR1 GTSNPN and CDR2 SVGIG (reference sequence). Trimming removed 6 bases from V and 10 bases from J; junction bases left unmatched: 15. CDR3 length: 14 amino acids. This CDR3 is CACLLPGQGQLYTF. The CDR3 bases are TGTGCCTGCCTCCTCCCGGGACAGGGTCAACTCTACACCTTC.

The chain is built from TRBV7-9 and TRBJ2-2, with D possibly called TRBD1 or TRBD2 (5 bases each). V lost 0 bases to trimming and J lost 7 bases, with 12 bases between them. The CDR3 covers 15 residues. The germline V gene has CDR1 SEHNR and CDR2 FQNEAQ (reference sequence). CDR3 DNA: TGTGCCAGCAGCTTAGCGGGACCGGGGATCGGGGAGCTGTTTTTT. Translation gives CASSLAGPGIGELFF.

The CDR3 is CASSLAGGAWTEAFF. In DNA, the CDR3 is TGCGCCAGCAGCTTGGCGGGTGGGGCGTGGACTGAAGCTTTCTTT. The genes are TRBV5-1 and TRBJ1-1, with a weak D call TRBD1 (5 bases). CDR3 length equals 15 residues. V was clipped by 0 bases and J by 5 bases, with 14 bases between them. The V gene's germline CDR1 is SGHRS and CDR2 YFSETQ.

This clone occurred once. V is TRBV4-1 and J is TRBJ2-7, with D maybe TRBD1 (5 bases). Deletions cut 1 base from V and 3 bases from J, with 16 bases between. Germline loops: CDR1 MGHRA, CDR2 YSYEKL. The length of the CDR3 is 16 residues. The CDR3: CASSQGDSSLNYEQYF. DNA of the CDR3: TGCGCCAGCAGCCAAGGTGACAGTTCCCTTAACTACGAGCAGTACTTC.

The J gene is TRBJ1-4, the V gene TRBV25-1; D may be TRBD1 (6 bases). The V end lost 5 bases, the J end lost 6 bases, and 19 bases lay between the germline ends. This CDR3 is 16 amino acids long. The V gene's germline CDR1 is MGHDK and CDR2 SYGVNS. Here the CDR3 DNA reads TGTGCCAGCAGTCGAAGCGGCAGGGACACGTATGAAAAACTGTTTTTT. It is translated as CASSRSGRDTYEKLFF. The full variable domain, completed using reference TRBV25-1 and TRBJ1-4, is EADIYQTPRYLVIGTGKKITLECSQTMGHDKMYWYQQDPGMELHLIHYSYGVNSTEKGDLSSESTVSRIRTEHFPLTLESARPSHTSQYLCASSRSGRDTYEKLFFGSGTQLSVL.

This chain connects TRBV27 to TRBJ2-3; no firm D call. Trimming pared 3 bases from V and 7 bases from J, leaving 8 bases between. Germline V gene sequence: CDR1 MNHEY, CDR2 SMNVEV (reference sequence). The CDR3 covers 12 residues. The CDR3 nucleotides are TGTGCCAGCAGTTTCGACGGTTATACGCAGTATTTT. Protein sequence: CASSFDGYTQYF.

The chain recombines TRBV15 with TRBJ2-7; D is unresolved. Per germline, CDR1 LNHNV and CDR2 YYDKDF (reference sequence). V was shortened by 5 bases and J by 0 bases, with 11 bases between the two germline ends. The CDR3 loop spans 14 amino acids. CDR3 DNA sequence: TGTGCCACCAGCGCGCGAGCCCCCTCCTACGAGCAGTACTTC. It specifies CATSARAPSYEQYF.

CDR3 bases: TGCAGTGCTATTTATTACACTGAAGCTTTCTTT. This translates into CSAIYYTEAFF. J is TRBJ1-1 and V is TRBV20-1, with no clear D. Germline-derived CDR1 and CDR2 are DFQATT and SNEGSKA (reference sequence). V lost 4 bases to trimming and J lost 3 bases, with 6 bases between them. The CDR3 runs 11 residues.

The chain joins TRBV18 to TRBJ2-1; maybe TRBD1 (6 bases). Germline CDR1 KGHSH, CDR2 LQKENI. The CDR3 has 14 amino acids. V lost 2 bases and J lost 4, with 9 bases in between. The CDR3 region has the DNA TGTGCCAGCTCACCAAGACAGGAGTACAATGAGCAGTTCTTC. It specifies CASSPRQEYNEQFF.

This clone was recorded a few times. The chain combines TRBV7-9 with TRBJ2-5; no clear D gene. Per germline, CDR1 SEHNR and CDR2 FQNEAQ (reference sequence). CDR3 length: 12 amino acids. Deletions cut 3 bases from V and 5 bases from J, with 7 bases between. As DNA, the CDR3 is TGTGCCAGCAGCTTTCAAGGGGAGACCCAGTACTTC. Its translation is CASSFQGETQYF.

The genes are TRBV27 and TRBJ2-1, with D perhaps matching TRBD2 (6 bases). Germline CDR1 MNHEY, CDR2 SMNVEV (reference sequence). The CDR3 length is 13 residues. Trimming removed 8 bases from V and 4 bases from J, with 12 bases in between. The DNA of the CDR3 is TGTGCCAGCCGGCGCGGAGGGTACAATGAGCAGTTCTTC. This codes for CASRRGGYNEQFF.

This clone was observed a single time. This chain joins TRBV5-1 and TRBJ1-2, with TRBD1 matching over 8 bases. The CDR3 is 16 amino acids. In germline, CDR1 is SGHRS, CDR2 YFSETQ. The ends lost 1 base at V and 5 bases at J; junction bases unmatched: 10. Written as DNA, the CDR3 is TGCGCCAGCAGCTTGTCTAACCGGGACAGGTTTTATGGCTACACCTTC. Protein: CASSLSNRDRFYGYTF.

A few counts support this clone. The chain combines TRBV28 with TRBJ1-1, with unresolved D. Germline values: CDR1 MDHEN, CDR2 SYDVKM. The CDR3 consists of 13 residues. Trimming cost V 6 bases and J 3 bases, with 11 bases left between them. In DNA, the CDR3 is TGTGCCAGCAGCCCCAGAACGGACACTGAAGCTTTCTTT. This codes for CASSPRTDTEAFF.